Shown below are 27 T cell receptor beta chains from a single sample sequenced in a study of blood T cell repertoires in COVID-19. This table comes from immunoSEQ multiplex PCR, and its TCRdb copy is limited to in-frame clones, with some not included. The sample shows some 250,000 clones, about 68% of them seen only once. Sequencing was carried out using peripheral blood. These receptors all stem from an elderly woman with acute or convalescent COVID-19.

The chain has TRBV28 and TRBJ1-1, with D possibly matching TRBD1 (6 bases). The germline CDR1 and CDR2 sequences are MDHEN and SYDVKM. V lost 8 bases to trimming and J lost 1 base, with 14 bases between them. The CDR3 is 14 residues long. The CDR3 DNA reads as TGTGCCAGCCTTGGGGAGGGGGGGAACACTGAAGCTTTCTTT. It translates to CASLGEGGNTEAFF.

Here the CDR3 DNA reads TGTGCCAGCAGCTTAGCTAGTCCCAATGAGCAGTTCTTC. Translated: CASSLASPNEQFF. The V gene is TRBV7-2, the J gene TRBJ2-1, with no clear D. CDR3 size: 13 residues. Germline V CDR1 and CDR2: SGHTA, FQGNSA. V was clipped by 0 bases and J by 6 bases, with 6 bases between them.

This clone was counted between two and nine times. V is TRBV7-8 and J is TRBJ1-1, with TRBD1 as a possible D gene (5 bases). The CDR3 covers 14 residues. The V and J ends lost 4 bases and 3 bases respectively, with 12 bases between them. Germline lookup yields CDR1 SGHVS and CDR2 FQNEAQ. This CDR3 is CASSSSGGDTEAFF. The CDR3 bases are TGTGCCAGCAGCTCTAGCGGGGGAGACACTGAAGCTTTCTTT.

This chain connects TRBV5-1 to TRBJ1-2; no definite D call. The CDR3 is made up of 14 amino acids. Deletions cut 0 bases from V and 6 bases from J, with 12 bases between. The germline V gene encodes CDR1 SGHRS and CDR2 YFSETQ. CDR3 nucleotide sequence: TGCGCCAGCAGCTTGGGTAGGACTCTTGATGGCTACACCTTC. The encoded protein is CASSLGRTLDGYTF.

The chain has TRBV24-1 and TRBJ2-1, with TRBD2 matching over 13 bases. Germline loops: CDR1 KGHDR, CDR2 SFDVKD. CDR3 length: 13 amino acids. V lost 10 bases, J lost 6 bases, and 2 bases stayed unmatched. The CDR3 region has the DNA TGTGCCACAGGGACTAGCGGGGTCAATGAGCAGTTCTTC. This codes for CATGTSGVNEQFF.

The chain combines TRBV18 with TRBJ1-2; D is possibly TRBD1 (6 bases). The CDR3 contains 14 residues. The germline gives CDR1 KGHSH, CDR2 LQKENI. V was cut by 3 bases and J by 13 bases, with 21 bases left in between. The CDR3 nucleotides are TGTGCCAGCTCACCGGTTAGGGACAAGCTTTATCCCACCTTC. This encodes CASSPVRDKLYPTF.

The V and J genes are TRBV6-6 and TRBJ2-3, with a tentative D call TRBD2 (6 bases). Trimming left V 10 bases short and J 10 bases short, with 21 bases between. In germline, CDR1 is MNHNY, CDR2 SVGAGI (reference sequence). The CDR3 has 13 amino acids. The CDR3: CATHLRPSEPQYF. CDR3 nucleotides: TGTGCCACTCACTTAAGGCCTAGCGAACCGCAGTATTTT.

The V and J genes are TRBV5-1 and TRBJ2-7; D is perhaps TRBD2 (7 bases). There are 17 residues in the CDR3. The germline V and J ends were trimmed by 0 bases and 2 bases, with 18 bases remaining between them. Germline CDR1 is SGHRS and CDR2 is YFSETQ. The CDR3 DNA is TGCGCCAGCAGCTTGGCCCTGGGGGCGGGAGCCCCCTACGAGCAGTACTTC. The encoded protein is CASSLALGAGAPYEQYF.

There are a few counts of this clone. V is TRBV7-6 and J is TRBJ2-3; D might be TRBD1 (6 bases). Germline CDR1 and CDR2: SGHVS and FNYEAQ. The CDR3 extends over 15 amino acids. Trimming took off 5 bases at V and 3 bases at J, with 15 bases between the two ends. The CDR3 sequence is CASSHETGFTDTQYF. DNA for the CDR3: TGTGCCAGCAGCCACGAGACAGGTTTTACAGATACGCAGTATTTT. Full variable domain (rest looked up from reference TRBV7-6 and TRBJ2-3): GAGVSQSPRYKVTKRGQDVALRCDPISGHVSLYWYRQALGQGPEFLTYFNYEAQQDKSGLPNDRFSAERPEGSISTLTIQRTEQRDSAMYRCASSHETGFTDTQYFGPGTRLTVL.

There are many counts of this clone. The chain combines TRBV10-1 with TRBJ1-2, with TRBD1 matching 9 bases. The CDR3 is made up of 14 amino acids. With 5 bases clipped from V and 8 bases from J, the junction kept 9 bases outside the gene matches. CDR1 is WNHNN and CDR2 is SYGVQD in the germline V gene (reference sequence). The CDR3 spells CASSSTGGDEGYTF. In nucleotides, the CDR3 is TGCGCCAGCAGTTCTACAGGGGGCGATGAGGGCTACACCTTC.

The chain uses TRBV7-8 and TRBJ1-2, with 7 bases identical to TRBD1. The CDR3 contains 14 residues. The germline CDR1 and CDR2 sequences are SGHVS and FQNEAQ. The trim removed 5 bases at V and 4 bases at J, leaving 7 bases unmatched. This CDR3 is CASSQLRDSYGYTF. For the CDR3, the DNA is TGTGCCAGCAGCCAACTCCGGGACAGCTATGGCTACACCTTC.

The J gene is TRBJ2-7, the V gene TRBV5-4; maybe TRBD2 (5 bases). The V and J ends lost 6 bases and 7 bases respectively, with 17 bases between them. The CDR3 loop spans 13 amino acids. CDR1 and CDR2 (germline): SGHNT, YYREEE (reference sequence). CDR3 sequence: CASNYQAEGEQYF. CDR3 sequence (DNA): TGTGCCAGCAACTACCAAGCTGAGGGAGAGCAGTACTTC. The whole variable domain, filled in from reference TRBV5-4 and TRBJ2-7, reads ETGVTQSPTHLIKTRGQQVTLRCSSQSGHNTVSWYQQALGQGPQFIFQYYREEENGRGNFPPRFSGLQFPNYSSELNVNALELDDSALYLCASNYQAEGEQYFGPGTRLTVT.

The chain carries TRBV4-1 and TRBJ2-7, with 9 positions matching TRBD2. Losses at the gene ends were 0 bases for V and 3 bases for J; bases not matched to a gene: 12. This CDR3 contains 18 residues. Looked up from germline, CDR1 is MGHRA and CDR2 is YSYEKL. The chain's CDR3 is CASSQDGGPSGNLYEQYF. The CDR3 nucleotides are TGCGCCAGCAGCCAAGATGGGGGACCTAGCGGGAATCTCTACGAGCAGTACTTC.

This rearrangement joins TRBV6-5 to TRBJ1-2, with unresolved D. The germline gives CDR1 MNHEY, CDR2 SVGAGI. The CDR3 consists of 11 residues. The V gene lost 5 bases and the J gene lost 9 bases, with 10 bases spanning the gap. This CDR3 reads CASSPGLSYTF. As DNA, the CDR3 is TGTGCCAGCAGTCCCGGTTTAAGCTACACCTTC.

This clone was observed at least ten times. CDR3 amino acids: CASSQTVNSYNEQFF. DNA of the CDR3: TGTGCCAGTAGCCAGACAGTTAACTCCTACAATGAGCAGTTCTTC. This rearrangement joins TRBV19 to TRBJ2-1; weak D call: TRBD1 (5 bases). Germline lookup yields CDR1 LNHDA and CDR2 SQIVND (reference sequence). The CDR3 is 15 residues long. Deletions cut 6 bases from V and 0 bases from J, with 12 bases between. The full variable domain, completed using reference TRBV19 and TRBJ2-1, is DGGITQSPKYLFRKEGQNVTLSCEQNLNHDAMYWYRQDPGQGLRLIYYSQIVNDFQKGDIAEGYSVSREKKESFPLTVTSAQKNPTAFYLCASSQTVNSYNEQFFGPGTRLTVL.

The chain couples TRBV19 to TRBJ1-6; 10 nucleotides align to TRBD1. The CDR3 contains 16 residues. With 2 bases clipped from V and 4 bases from J, the junction kept 2 bases outside the gene matches. CDR1 and CDR2 from the germline V gene are LNHDA and SQIVND (reference sequence). The CDR3 loop reads CASSITDRGYNSPLHF. The CDR3 region has the DNA TGTGCCAGTAGTATAACGGACAGGGGGTATAATTCACCCCTCCACTTT. Full variable domain (missing parts from reference TRBV19 and TRBJ1-6): DGGITQSPKYLFRKEGQNVTLSCEQNLNHDAMYWYRQDPGQGLRLIYYSQIVNDFQKGDIAEGYSVSREKKESFPLTVTSAQKNPTAFYLCASSITDRGYNSPLHFGNGTRLTVT.

Written as DNA, the CDR3 is TGTGCCAGCAGCCCAGACAGGGGCTATGAGCAGTACTTC. Translation: CASSPDRGYEQYF. This rearrangement joins TRBV7-7 to TRBJ2-7; TRBD1 matches 8 bases. This CDR3 has 13 residues. After removal of 5 bases from V and 7 bases from J, the junction contained 7 bases not matched to a gene. Germline V CDR1 and CDR2: SSHAT, FNYEAQ (reference sequence).

The CDR3 loop is CASSPQGQRDEQYF. The DNA for the CDR3 is TGTGCCAGTAGCCCCCAGGGACAAAGGGACGAGCAGTACTTC. J is TRBJ2-7 and V is TRBV19, with D tentatively TRBD1 (6 bases). The CDR3 runs 14 residues. CDR1 and CDR2 (germline): LNHDA, SQIVND (reference sequence). Trimming shortened V by 6 bases and J by 5 bases, and 17 bases separated the two germline ends.

This clone was seen a single time. The chain combines TRBV19 with TRBJ1-5; possible D gene TRBD1, 6 bases. Germline values: CDR1 LNHDA, CDR2 SQIVND (reference sequence). The V gene lost 6 bases and the J gene lost 0 bases, with 15 bases spanning the gap. This CDR3 comprises 16 residues. The CDR3 bases are TGTGCCAGTAGCCTTCGGACAGCTTATAGCAATCAGCCCCAGCATTTT. Protein product: CASSLRTAYSNQPQHF.

The V gene is TRBV3-1 (or the pseudogene TRBV3-2), the J gene TRBJ2-3; 8 nucleotides line up with TRBD1. CDR1 and CDR2 from the germline V gene are LGHDT and YNNKEL (reference sequence). There are 15 residues in the CDR3. The V and J ends lost 1 base and 5 bases, in that order; junction bases with no gene match: 5. The DNA for the CDR3 is TGTGCCAGCAGCCAAGTCCGAGACAGGGGAGATACGCAGTATTTT. Residues: CASSQVRDRGDTQYF.

The chain combines TRBV7-9 with TRBJ1-1; D remains unclear. The CDR3 sequence is 13 residues long. CDR1 and CDR2 from the germline V gene are SEHNR and FQNEAQ (reference sequence). The V end lost 5 bases, the J end lost 1 base, and 8 bases lay between the germline ends. DNA for the CDR3: TGTGCCAGCAGCGTGACACAGAACACTGAAGCTTTCTTT. This translates into CASSVTQNTEAFF.

This clone was picked up one time. The chain combines TRBV10-3 with TRBJ1-2; D remains unclear. Trimming shortened V by 0 bases and J by 5 bases, and 7 bases separated the two germline ends. The CDR3 has 13 residues. Germline values: CDR1 ENHRY, CDR2 SYGVKD. CDR3 in amino acids: CAISESSEYGYTF. The CDR3 coding sequence is TGTGCCATCAGTGAGTCGTCAGAATATGGCTACACCTTC.

V usage is TRBV5-1 and J usage is TRBJ2-1, with 8 bases lining up with TRBD1. Losses at the gene ends were 3 bases for V and 9 bases for J; bases not matched to a gene: 11. This CDR3 has 15 amino acids. The germline V gene encodes CDR1 SGHRS and CDR2 YFSETQ. The CDR3 here is CASSSGQGSYVEQFF. The DNA for the CDR3 is TGCGCCAGCAGCTCCGGACAGGGAAGTTATGTTGAGCAGTTCTTC.

The chain employs TRBV5-1 and TRBJ2-7; 7 bases are shared with TRBD2. This CDR3 contains 14 residues. Per the germline V gene, CDR1 is SGHRS and CDR2 is YFSETQ. V was pared by 0 bases and J by 5 bases, with 5 bases of the junction left unmatched. CDR3 sequence reads: CASSLEARGDEQYF. The CDR3, as DNA: TGCGCCAGCAGCTTGGAAGCACGGGGGGACGAGCAGTACTTC. Looking up the rest from reference TRBV5-1 and TRBJ2-7 gives the full variable domain: KAGVTQTPRYLIKTRGQQVTLSCSPISGHRSVSWYQQTPGQGLQFLFEYFSETQRNKGNFPGRFSGRQFSNSRSEMNVSTLELGDSALYLCASSLEARGDEQYFGPGTRLTVT.

The chain is built from TRBV4-1 and TRBJ2-7; 10 positions match TRBD2. The J segment lost 3 bases and the V segment lost 2 bases, leaving 13 bases of the junction unmatched. Germline assignment: CDR1 MGHRA and CDR2 YSYEKL. The CDR3 has 18 amino acids. CDR3 DNA sequence: TGCGCCAGCAGCCAACGGACCATAGCGGGAGGACCACTCTACGAGCAGTACTTC. Amino acid sequence: CASSQRTIAGGPLYEQYF.

The chain has TRBV7-9 and TRBJ1-2; 10 bases line up with TRBD1. This CDR3 comprises 11 residues. CDR1 is SEHNR and CDR2 is FQNEAQ in the germline V gene (reference sequence). V shed 5 bases, J shed 14 bases, and the junction held 5 bases outside the gene matches. In nucleotides, the CDR3 is TGTGCCAGCAGCAGGACAGGGGGAGGGACCTTC. Its protein is CASSRTGGGTF.

This clone is a singleton in its sample. J is TRBJ2-7 and V is TRBV19; weak D call: TRBD1 (6 bases). The V end was cut by 4 bases, the J end by 3 bases, with 7 bases between. Germline assignment: CDR1 LNHDA and CDR2 SQIVND (reference sequence). This CDR3 contains 12 residues. The CDR3 sequence is CASSTGHYEQYF. CDR3 in DNA: TGTGCCAGTAGTACGGGACACTACGAGCAGTACTTC. The complete variable domain, with remaining parts taken from reference TRBV19 and TRBJ2-7, reads DGGITQSPKYLFRKEGQNVTLSCEQNLNHDAMYWYRQDPGQGLRLIYYSQIVNDFQKGDIAEGYSVSREKKESFPLTVTSAQKNPTAFYLCASSTGHYEQYFGPGTRLTVT.